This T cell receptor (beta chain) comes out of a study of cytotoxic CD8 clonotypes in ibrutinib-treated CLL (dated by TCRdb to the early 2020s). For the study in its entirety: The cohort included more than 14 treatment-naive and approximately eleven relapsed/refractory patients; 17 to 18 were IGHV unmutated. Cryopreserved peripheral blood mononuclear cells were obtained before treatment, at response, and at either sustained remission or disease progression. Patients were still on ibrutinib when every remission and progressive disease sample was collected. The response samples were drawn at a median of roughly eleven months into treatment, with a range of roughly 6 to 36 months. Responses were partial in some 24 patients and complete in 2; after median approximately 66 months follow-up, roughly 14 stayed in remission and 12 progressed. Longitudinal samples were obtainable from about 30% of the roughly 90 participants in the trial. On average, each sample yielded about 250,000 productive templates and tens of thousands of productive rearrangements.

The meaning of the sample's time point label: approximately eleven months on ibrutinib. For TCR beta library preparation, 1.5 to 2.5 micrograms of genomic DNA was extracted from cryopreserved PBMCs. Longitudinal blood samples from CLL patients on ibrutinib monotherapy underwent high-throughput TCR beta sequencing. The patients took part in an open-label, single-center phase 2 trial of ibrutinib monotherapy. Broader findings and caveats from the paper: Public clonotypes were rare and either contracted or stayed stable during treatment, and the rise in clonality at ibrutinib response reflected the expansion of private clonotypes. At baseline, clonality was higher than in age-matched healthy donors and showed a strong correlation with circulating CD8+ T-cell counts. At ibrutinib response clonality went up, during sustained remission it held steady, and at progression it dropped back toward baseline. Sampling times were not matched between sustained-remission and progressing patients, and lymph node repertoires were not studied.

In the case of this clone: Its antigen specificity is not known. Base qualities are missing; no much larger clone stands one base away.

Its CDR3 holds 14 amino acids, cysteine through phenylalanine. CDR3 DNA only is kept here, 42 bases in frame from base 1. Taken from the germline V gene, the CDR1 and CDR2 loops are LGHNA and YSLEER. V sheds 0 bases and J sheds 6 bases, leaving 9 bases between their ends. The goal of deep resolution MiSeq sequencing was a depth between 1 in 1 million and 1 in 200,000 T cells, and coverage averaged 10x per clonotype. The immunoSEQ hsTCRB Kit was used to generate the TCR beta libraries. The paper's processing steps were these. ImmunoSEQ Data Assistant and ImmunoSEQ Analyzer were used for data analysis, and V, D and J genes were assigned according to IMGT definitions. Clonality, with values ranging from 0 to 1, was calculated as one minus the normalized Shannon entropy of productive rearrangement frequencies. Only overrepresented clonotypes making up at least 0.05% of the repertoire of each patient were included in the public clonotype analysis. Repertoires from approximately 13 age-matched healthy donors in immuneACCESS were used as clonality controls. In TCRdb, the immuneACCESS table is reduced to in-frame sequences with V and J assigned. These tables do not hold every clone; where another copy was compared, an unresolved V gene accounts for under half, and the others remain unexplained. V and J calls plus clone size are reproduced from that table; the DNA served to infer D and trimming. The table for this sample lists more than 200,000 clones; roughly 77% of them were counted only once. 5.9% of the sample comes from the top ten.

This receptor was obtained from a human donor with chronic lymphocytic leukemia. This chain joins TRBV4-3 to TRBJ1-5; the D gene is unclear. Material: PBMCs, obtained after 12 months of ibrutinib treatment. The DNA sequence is TGCGCCAGCAGCCAAGATTTAGCGGTTCAGCCCCAGCATTTT. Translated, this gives CASSQDLAVQPQHF.